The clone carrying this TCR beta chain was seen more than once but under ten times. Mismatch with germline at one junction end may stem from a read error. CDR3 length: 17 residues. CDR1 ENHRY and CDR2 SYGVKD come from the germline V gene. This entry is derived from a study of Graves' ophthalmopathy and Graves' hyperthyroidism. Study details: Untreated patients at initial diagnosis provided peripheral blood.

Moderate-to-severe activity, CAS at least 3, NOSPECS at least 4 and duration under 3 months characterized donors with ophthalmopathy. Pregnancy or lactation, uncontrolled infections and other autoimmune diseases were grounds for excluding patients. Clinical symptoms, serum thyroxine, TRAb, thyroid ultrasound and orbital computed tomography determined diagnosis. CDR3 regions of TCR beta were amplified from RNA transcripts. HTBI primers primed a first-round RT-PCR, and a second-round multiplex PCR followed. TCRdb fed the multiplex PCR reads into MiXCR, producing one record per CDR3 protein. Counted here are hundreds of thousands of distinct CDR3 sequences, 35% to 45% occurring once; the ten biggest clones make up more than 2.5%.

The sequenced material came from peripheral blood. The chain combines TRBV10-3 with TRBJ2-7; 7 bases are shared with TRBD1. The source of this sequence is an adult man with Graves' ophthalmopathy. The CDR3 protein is CASSYSIAGGTAYEQYF. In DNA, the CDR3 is TGTGCCAGCAGTTACTCGATAGCAGGGGGAACCGCCTACGAGCAGTACTTC.